These 20 T cell receptor beta chains came from one sample sequenced in a study of control samples from healthy donors and cancer patients. The protocol was immunoSEQ multiplex PCR, while the TCRdb copy is restricted to in-frame clones and leaves out a portion. The top ten clones hold around 14% of a sample with 100,000 or so clones, roughly 80% of them seen once. Material for sequencing was blood. The receptors come from a woman between 45 and 65 years old in good health.

V and J are TRBV6-6 and TRBJ1-4, with 8 positions matching TRBD1. From germline, CDR1 is MNHNY and CDR2 SVGAGI (reference sequence). V lost 3 bases, J lost 11 bases, and 8 bases stayed unmatched. The CDR3 loop spans 14 amino acids. The DNA of the CDR3 is TGTGCCAGCAGTTATCAGGGGGCCGGGGCTAAACTGTTTTTT. As protein: CASSYQGAGAKLFF.

This clone was picked up a small number of times. The chain links TRBV11-2 to TRBJ2-2; D uncertain. There are 13 residues in the CDR3. The germline V gene encodes CDR1 SGHAT and CDR2 FQNNGV. V lost 2 bases and J lost 6, with 7 bases in between. The chain's CDR3 is CASSLMGPGELFF. CDR3 bases: TGTGCCAGCAGCTTAATGGGCCCCGGGGAGCTGTTTTTT. Combining the CDR3 with reference TRBV11-2 and TRBJ2-2 gives the whole variable domain EAGVAQSPRYKIIEKRQSVAFWCNPISGHATLYWYQQILGQGPKLLIQFQNNGVVDDSQLPKDRFSAERLKGVDSTLKIQPAKLEDSAVYLCASSLMGPGELFFGEGSRLTVL.

This chain connects TRBV6-2 or TRBV6-3 to TRBJ2-1, with D unclear. This CDR3 contains 14 residues. V lost 2 bases to trimming and J lost 4 bases, with 9 bases between them. CDR1 and CDR2 (germline): MNHEY, SVGEGT. The CDR3 here is CASSYRREYNEQFF. As DNA, the CDR3 is TGTGCCAGCAGTTACCGGAGAGAGTACAATGAGCAGTTCTTC.

This chain joins TRBV28 and TRBJ1-1; D remains unclear. The CDR3 runs 11 residues. The V gene's germline CDR1 is MDHEN and CDR2 SYDVKM. V shed 0 bases and J shed 8 bases, with 4 bases lying between them. The CDR3 nucleotides are TGTGCCAGCAGTTTATGGAGGGAAGCTTTCTTT. Translating it yields CASSLWREAFF.

This clone showed up just a few times. This chain uses TRBV2 with TRBJ2-5; D possibly corresponds to TRBD2 (5 bases). CDR1 is SNHLY and CDR2 is FYNNEI in the germline V gene. CDR3 size: 13 residues. Trimming took 2 bases from V and 5 from J, leaving 9 bases between them. The CDR3 nucleotides are TGTGCCAGCAGTGAATGGCTAGCCGAGACCCAGTACTTC. Translating it yields CASSEWLAETQYF. Together with reference TRBV2 and TRBJ2-5, the CDR3 gives the full variable domain: EPEVTQTPSHQVTQMGQEVILRCVPISNHLYFYWYRQILGQKVEFLVSFYNNEISEKSEIFDDQFSVERPDGSNFTLKIRSTKLEDSAMYFCASSEWLAETQYFGPGTRLLVL.

The chain links TRBV7-6 to TRBJ2-6, with D possibly matching TRBD1 (5 bases). Trimming pared 5 bases from V and 4 bases from J, leaving 18 bases between. The germline V gene encodes CDR1 SGHVS and CDR2 FNYEAQ. CDR3 length equals 17 residues. The CDR3 protein is CASSRKVTGSGANVLTF. Here the CDR3 DNA reads TGTGCCAGCAGCCGAAAGGTCACAGGATCAGGGGCCAACGTCCTGACTTTC.

The chain recombines TRBV11-3 with TRBJ2-2; the D is unclear. Deletions cut 4 bases from V and 2 bases from J, with 14 bases between. The CDR3 totals 16 residues. CDR1 and CDR2 from the germline V gene are SGHNT and YENEEA. The CDR3: CASSWVGSSNTGELFF. CDR3 DNA sequence: TGTGCCAGCAGCTGGGTGGGCAGCTCCAACACCGGGGAGCTGTTTTTT.

The rearrangement uses TRBV6-5 and TRBJ2-5, with 9 bases aligning to TRBD2. The V segment lost 2 bases and the J segment 1 base; nucleotides outside the gene matches: 5. The CDR3 runs to 16 residues. The germline V gene encodes CDR1 MNHEY and CDR2 SVGAGI. The CDR3 protein is CASSYGGSGGQETQYF. CDR3 in DNA: TGTGCCAGCAGTTACGGGGGTAGCGGGGGCCAAGAGACCCAGTACTTC.

The chain combines TRBV5-1 with TRBJ1-6, with D uncertain. Germline assignment: CDR1 SGHRS and CDR2 YFSETQ. V lost 2 bases and J 8 bases, leaving 17 bases between the germline ends. This CDR3 is built from 16 residues. In nucleotides, the CDR3 is TGCGCCAGCAGCTTCGGACGGATAATTGATGATTCACCCCTCCACTTT. Its protein product is CASSFGRIIDDSPLHF.

V gene TRBV5-4 combines with J gene TRBJ2-1; no reliable D call. CDR3 length: 13 residues. Between the trimmed V and J ends, which lost 3 bases and 12 bases, there was a span of 16 bases. Per germline, CDR1 SGHNT and CDR2 YYREEE (reference sequence). In DNA, the CDR3 is TGTGCCAGCAGCTATCAGGACCCGCGATCGCAGTTCTTC. Translated, it gives CASSYQDPRSQFF.

This clone came up once. J is TRBJ2-1 and V is TRBV9; 7 nucleotides agree with TRBD1. Germline V CDR1 and CDR2: SGDLS, YYNGEE. V shed 4 bases and J 4 bases; nucleotides not matched to a gene: 14. The CDR3 covers 17 residues. The CDR3 DNA sequence: TGTGCCAGCAGCCCAAGACAGGGCGCCGCTGTATACAATGAGCAGTTCTTC. Protein product: CASSPRQGAAVYNEQFF.

This chain uses TRBV19 with TRBJ1-3; no clear D. CDR3 length: 15 residues. In germline, CDR1 is LNHDA, CDR2 SQIVND (reference sequence). The germline V and J ends were trimmed by 6 bases and 0 bases, with 12 bases remaining between them. The DNA of the CDR3 is TGTGCCAGTAGCGGGGTATCGGGCTCTGGAAACACCATATATTTT. It translates to CASSGVSGSGNTIYF.

The rearrangement uses TRBV28 and TRBJ2-3, with 8 bases that match TRBD2. The CDR3 has 14 amino acids. The trim removed 7 bases at V and 4 bases at J, leaving 7 bases unmatched. Germline lookup yields CDR1 MDHEN and CDR2 SYDVKM. Here the CDR3 reads CASTDSGDADTQYF. CDR3 coding DNA: TGTGCCAGCACAGATAGCGGGGACGCAGATACGCAGTATTTT. Full variable domain (remainder filled in from reference TRBV28 and TRBJ2-3): DVKVTQSSRYLVKRTGEKVFLECVQDMDHENMFWYRQDPGLGLRLIYFSYDVKMKEKGDIPEGYSVSREKKERFSLILESASTNQTSMYLCASTDSGDADTQYFGPGTRLTVL.

This chain uses TRBV18 with TRBJ1-5; the D gene is possibly TRBD1 (5 bases). This CDR3 has 15 amino acids. Deletions cut 2 bases from V and 2 bases from J, with 10 bases between. The germline V gene has CDR1 KGHSH and CDR2 LQKENI. As DNA, the CDR3 is TGTGCCAGCTCACCAAGTCAGGGCCGCAATCAGCCCCAGCATTTT. Its protein is CASSPSQGRNQPQHF.

The chain couples TRBV6-6 to TRBJ1-5; D is ambiguous. The CDR3 spans 15 residues. CDR1 is MNHNY and CDR2 is SVGAGI in the germline V gene (reference sequence). The germline V and J ends were trimmed by 5 bases and 1 base, with 12 bases remaining between them. CDR3 bases: TGTGCCAGCAGTGGAGACGGGAGAAGCAATCAGCCCCAGCATTTT. Encoded protein: CASSGDGRSNQPQHF.

The chain employs TRBV5-4 and TRBJ1-6, with D unresolved. V dropped 4 bases and J dropped 12 bases, with 17 bases sitting between them. Germline loops: CDR1 SGHNT, CDR2 YYREEE (reference sequence). The CDR3 length is 14 residues. As DNA, the CDR3 is TGTGCCAGCAGCGGACCCGAGATGTCGGGACCCCTCCACTTT. Protein product: CASSGPEMSGPLHF.

Written as DNA, the CDR3 is TGTGCCTGGACGCTTAGGACAGGGGGTAGTGAAAAACTGTTTTTT. Translation: CAWTLRTGGSEKLFF. This chain links TRBV30 with TRBJ1-4, with 10 positions matching TRBD1. Germline assignment: CDR1 GTSNPN and CDR2 SVGIG (reference sequence). Losses at the gene ends were 4 bases for V and 7 bases for J; bases not matched to a gene: 9. CDR3 length equals 15 residues.

CDR3 sequence: CASSNAGSNEKLFF. The CDR3 bases are TGTGCCAGTAGTAACGCAGGGAGTAATGAAAAACTGTTTTTT. J is TRBJ1-4 and V is TRBV19; possible D gene TRBD1, 5 bases. The CDR3 is 14 residues long. Germline CDR1 LNHDA, CDR2 SQIVND (reference sequence). The ends were cut back, 4 bases at V and 4 bases at J, with 10 bases in the middle.

This clone was picked up one time. The V gene is TRBV19, the J gene TRBJ2-1, with D hard to call. The germline V gene has CDR1 LNHDA and CDR2 SQIVND (reference sequence). V was trimmed by 3 bases and J by 2 bases, leaving 14 bases between them. This CDR3 is 16 amino acids long. The CDR3 nucleotides read TGTGCCAGTAGTATTTTATCTGGCGGAGCCTACAATGAGCAGTTCTTC. This encodes CASSILSGGAYNEQFF.

The chain recombines TRBV5-1 with TRBJ1-5, with D unclear. The CDR3 is 13 amino acids. Germline CDR1 is SGHRS and CDR2 is YFSETQ. Trimming cost V 0 bases and J 6 bases, with 7 bases left between them. CDR3 in DNA: TGCGCCAGCAGCTTGGATGCGGTTCAGCCCCAGCATTTT. As protein: CASSLDAVQPQHF.